This TCR beta chain was identified during a study of control samples from healthy donors and cancer patients. Assay used: immunoSEQ multiplex PCR; TCRdb lists only in-frame clones, some missing. Among 70,000 to 80,000 clones listed, over 85% were seen once. This CDR3 comprises 15 residues. Germline V gene sequence: CDR1 LNHDA, CDR2 SQIVND (reference sequence). With V trimmed by 3 bases and J by 7 bases, 11 bases remained unmatched. Sequences were obtained from PBMCs. The rearrangement links TRBV19 to TRBJ2-7, with TRBD2 identical over 8 bases. The clonotype was recovered from a woman aged 60-75 years with head and neck cancer. CDR3 amino acids: CASSIPGLGAEEQYF. CDR3 DNA: TGTGCCAGTAGTATTCCGGGACTAGGGGCGGAAGAGCAGTACTTC. The full variable domain, rest sourced from reference TRBV19 and TRBJ2-7, is DGGITQSPKYLFRKEGQNVTLSCEQNLNHDAMYWYRQDPGQGLRLIYYSQIVNDFQKGDIAEGYSVSREKKESFPLTVTSAQKNPTAFYLCASSIPGLGAEEQYFGPGTRLTVT.